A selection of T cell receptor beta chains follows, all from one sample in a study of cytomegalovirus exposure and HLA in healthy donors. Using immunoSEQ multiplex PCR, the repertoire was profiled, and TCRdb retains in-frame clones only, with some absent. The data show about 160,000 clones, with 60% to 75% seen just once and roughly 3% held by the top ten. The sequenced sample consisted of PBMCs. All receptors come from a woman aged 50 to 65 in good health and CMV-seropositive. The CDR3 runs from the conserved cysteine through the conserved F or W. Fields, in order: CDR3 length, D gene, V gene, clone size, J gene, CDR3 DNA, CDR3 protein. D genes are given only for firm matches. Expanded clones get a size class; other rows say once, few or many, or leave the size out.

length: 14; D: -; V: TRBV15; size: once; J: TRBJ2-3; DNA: TGTGCCACCAGCAGAGATCAGGGCACAGATACGCAGTATTTT; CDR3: CATSRDQGTDTQYF
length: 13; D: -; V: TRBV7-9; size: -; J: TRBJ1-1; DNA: TGTGCCAGCAGCTTAAAGCGGGACACTGAAGCTTTCTTT; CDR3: CASSLKRDTEAFF
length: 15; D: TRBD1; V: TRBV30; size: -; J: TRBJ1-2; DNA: TGTGCCGGCCAGGGCAGGGGGCCTCTTAACTATGGCTACACCTTC; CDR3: CAGQGRGPLNYGYTF
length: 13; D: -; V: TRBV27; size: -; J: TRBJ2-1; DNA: TGTGCCAGCAGGACCCGGGGCTACAATGAGCAGTTCTTC; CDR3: CASRTRGYNEQFF
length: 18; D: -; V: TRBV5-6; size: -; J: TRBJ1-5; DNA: TGTGCCAGCAGCTTGGCCCGGGGATCGGGTAGGAGCAATCAGCCCCAGCATTTT; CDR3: CASSLARGSGRSNQPQHF
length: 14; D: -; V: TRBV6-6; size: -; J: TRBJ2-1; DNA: TGTGCCAGCAGTTTCCCCGGGTCGAACAATGAGCAGTTCTTC; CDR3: CASSFPGSNNEQFF
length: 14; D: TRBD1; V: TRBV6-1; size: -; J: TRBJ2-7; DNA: TGTGCCAGCAGTAGGGGGACAGGTGGCCACGAGCAGTACTTC; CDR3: CASSRGTGGHEQYF
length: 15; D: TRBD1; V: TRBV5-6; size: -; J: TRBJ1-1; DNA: TGTGCCAGCAGCGAACTGGGACAGTGGAACACTGAAGCTTTCTTT; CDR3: CASSELGQWNTEAFF
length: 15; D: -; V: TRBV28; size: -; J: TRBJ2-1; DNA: TGTGCCAGCAGTTACTACCAGAACAGGGAGAATGAGCAGTTCTTC; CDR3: CASSYYQNRENEQFF
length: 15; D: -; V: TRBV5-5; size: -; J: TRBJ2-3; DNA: TGTGCCAGCAGCTTGAGGCAGGGAAGCACAGATACGCAGTATTTT; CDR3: CASSLRQGSTDTQYF
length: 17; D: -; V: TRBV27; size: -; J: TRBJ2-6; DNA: TGTGCCAGCAGTTTACAGGGGACCCACTCTGGGGCCAACGTCCTGACTTTC; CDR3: CASSLQGTHSGANVLTF
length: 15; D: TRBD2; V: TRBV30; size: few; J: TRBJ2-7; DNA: TGTGCCTGGAGTCCCTGGACGAGCGGGGCATACGAGCAGTACTTC; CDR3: CAWSPWTSGAYEQYF
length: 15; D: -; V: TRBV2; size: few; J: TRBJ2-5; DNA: TGTGCCAGCAGCGAATCCCGGGTCTATAGCCAGACCCAGTACTTC; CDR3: CASSESRVYSQTQYF
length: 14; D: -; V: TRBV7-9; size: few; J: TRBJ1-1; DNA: TGTGCCAGCAGACATCTGCAGGGAAGCACTGAAGCTTTCTTT; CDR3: CASRHLQGSTEAFF
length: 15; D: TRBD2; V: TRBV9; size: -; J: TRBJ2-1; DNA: TGTGCCAGCAGTGAGACGGGGGGGTTGTACAATGAGCAGTTCTTC; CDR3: CASSETGGLYNEQFF
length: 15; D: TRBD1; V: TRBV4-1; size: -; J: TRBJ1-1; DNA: TGCGCCAGCAGCCGGGAAGACAGGGGGGACACTGAAGCTTTCTTT; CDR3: CASSREDRGDTEAFF
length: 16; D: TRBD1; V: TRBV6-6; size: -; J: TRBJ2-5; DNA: TGTGCCAGCAGTTACCGAGGGGGCCCCTTCCGGGAGACCCAGTACTTC; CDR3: CASSYRGGPFRETQYF
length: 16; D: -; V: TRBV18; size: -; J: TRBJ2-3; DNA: TGTGCCAGCTCACCAAGTGGCGCAGGGAAGCAAGATACGCAGTATTTT; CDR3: CASSPSGAGKQDTQYF
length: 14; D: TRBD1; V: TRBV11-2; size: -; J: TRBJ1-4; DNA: TGTGCCAGCAGCACCGGGACAGGGTTTGAAAAACTGTTTTTT; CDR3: CASSTGTGFEKLFF
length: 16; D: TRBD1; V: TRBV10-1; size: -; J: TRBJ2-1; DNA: TGCGCCAGCAGTCTCATACCGGGACAGGGGTCCCATGAGCAGTTCTTC; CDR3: CASSLIPGQGSHEQFF
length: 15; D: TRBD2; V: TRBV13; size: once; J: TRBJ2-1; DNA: TGTGCCAGCAGGGAACTAGCGGAGAGAGACAATGAGCAGTTCTTC; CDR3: CASRELAERDNEQFF
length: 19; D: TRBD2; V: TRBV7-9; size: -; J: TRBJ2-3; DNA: TGTGCCAGCAGCGAAACGGGGGGTAGCGGGGGGGCTCCTACAGATACGCAGTATTTT; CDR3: CASSETGGSGGAPTDTQYF